The subject of this entry is one T cell receptor beta chain. What it binds is unknown. This sample is part of a study of T cells in Graves' hyperthyroidism and ophthalmopathy. Findings of the study overall: Ophthalmopathy was model-predicted a median about 6 months pre-onset. A model of 13 V-J pairs discriminated ophthalmopathy from stable hyperthyroidism.

TCR beta CDR3 sequences were amplified from RNA transcripts. First-round RT-PCR targeting the TCR CDR3 was performed with the HTBI primer set. MiXCR was run by TCRdb on the multiplex PCR reads, yielding one entry per CDR3 protein. Of about 420,000 distinct CDR3 sequences listed, around 16% are singletons. This sequence originates from a woman aged 18-29 years with Graves' hyperthyroidism. Sequences were obtained from blood.

The CDR3 sequence is CASRPTSGAYSYEQYF. In nucleotides, the CDR3 is TGTGCCAGCAGACCGACTAGCGGGGCGTACTCCTACGAGCAGTACTTC. V gene TRBV27 combines with J gene TRBJ2-7, with 11 positions matching TRBD2. V was pared by 6 bases and J by 0 bases, with 7 bases of the junction left unmatched. CDR1 and CDR2 from the germline V gene are MNHEY and SMNVEV (reference sequence). The length of the CDR3 is 16 residues.